The 8 T cell receptor beta chains listed next were all sequenced from one sample in a study of blood T cell repertoires in COVID-19. TCRdb's table, derived via immunoSEQ multiplex PCR, lists solely in-frame clones and lacks some. The data contain approximately 470,000 clones, 80% to 90% of them singletons. The sequenced material came from peripheral blood. The receptors here all came from a human donor in a cohort sampled during active COVID-19.

The sample holds one count of this clone. The chain recombines TRBV6-2 or TRBV6-3 with TRBJ2-7; TRBD1 matches at 9 bases. The CDR3 spans 16 residues. Germline CDR1 and CDR2: MNHEY and SVGEGT. The V gene end was trimmed by 0 bases and the J gene end by 12 bases; junction bases not matched to a gene: 15. The CDR3: CASSYSANPGQGPLYF. The CDR3 DNA follows: TGTGCCAGCAGTTACTCAGCAAACCCGGGACAGGGTCCCTTGTACTTC.

The rearrangement links TRBV19 to TRBJ1-2; unclear D gene. With 2 bases removed from V and 5 bases from J, the gap between germline ends came to 6 bases. CDR3 length: 12 amino acids. CDR1 is LNHDA, CDR2 SQIVND, per germline (reference sequence). The CDR3 is CASSISTYGYTF. The DNA of the CDR3 is TGTGCCAGTAGTATATCAACATATGGCTACACCTTC. The full variable domain, its missing parts supplied by reference TRBV19 and TRBJ1-2, is DGGITQSPKYLFRKEGQNVTLSCEQNLNHDAMYWYRQDPGQGLRLIYYSQIVNDFQKGDIAEGYSVSREKKESFPLTVTSAQKNPTAFYLCASSISTYGYTFGSGTRLTVV.

The chain is built from TRBV15 and TRBJ1-2; D perhaps matches TRBD1 (5 bases). The V gene lost 0 bases and the J gene lost 5 bases, with 10 bases spanning the gap. Germline CDR1 is LNHNV and CDR2 is YYDKDF (reference sequence). CDR3 length equals 14 residues. The CDR3: CATSREARVYGYTF. The CDR3 DNA reads TGTGCCACCAGCAGAGAGGCCAGGGTATATGGCTACACCTTC.

The rearrangement joins TRBV28 to TRBJ2-1; D is ambiguous. The germline V gene encodes CDR1 MDHEN and CDR2 SYDVKM. The CDR3 sequence is 14 residues long. The V gene lost 4 bases and the J gene lost 8 bases, with 15 bases spanning the gap. DNA for the CDR3: TGTGCCAGCAGTTCCGCCGACTCGATCCATGAGCAGTTCTTC. The encoded protein is CASSSADSIHEQFF.

The V and J genes are TRBV7-3 and TRBJ2-5; 7 bases are a match to TRBD1. From germline, CDR1 is SGHTA and CDR2 FQGTGA. The CDR3 totals 13 residues. With V trimmed by 3 bases and J by 5 bases, 3 bases remained unmatched. The CDR3 bases are TGTGCCAGCAGCTTTGAACAGGGGGAGACCCAGTACTTC. Translation: CASSFEQGETQYF.

V is TRBV7-2 and J is TRBJ1-1, with D possibly matching TRBD1 (5 bases). Trimming took off 2 bases at V and 0 bases at J, with 13 bases between the two ends. This CDR3 has 16 amino acids. The V gene's germline CDR1 is SGHTA and CDR2 FQGNSA. CDR3 bases: TGTGCCAGCAGCTTACAGGGATCCCCTTTGAACACTGAAGCTTTCTTT. Encoded protein: CASSLQGSPLNTEAFF.

This chain connects TRBV6-5 to TRBJ2-1; D is possibly TRBD1 (8 bases). The CDR3 spans 15 residues. V lost 5 bases, J lost 5 bases, and 16 bases lay in between. Germline V lookup: CDR1 MNHEY, CDR2 SVGAGI. The CDR3 sequence is CASSPQQGGDNEQFF. The DNA for the CDR3 is TGTGCCAGCAGTCCCCAACAGGGGGGGGACAATGAGCAGTTCTTC.

The genes are TRBV25-1 and TRBJ2-1; possible D gene TRBD2, 6 bases. Germline V gene sequence: CDR1 MGHDK, CDR2 SYGVNS. This CDR3 comprises 15 residues. Trimming removed 2 bases at V and 7 bases at J, with 15 bases between. The CDR3 loop is CASSEPSGSGNEQFF. The DNA for the CDR3 is TGTGCCAGCAGTGAACCATCCGGGAGTGGTAATGAGCAGTTCTTC.